This TCR beta chain emerged from a study of blood T cell repertoires in COVID-19. Sequenced by immunoSEQ multiplex PCR; TCRdb stores in-frame clones only, minus some. Among 150,000 or so clones listed, about nine tenths were seen once. J lost 7 bases, V lost 1 base, and 0 bases had no gene match. Germline V gene lookup returns CDR1 SGHNT and CDR2 YYREEE (reference sequence). The CDR3 is made up of 14 amino acids. Study members were between about 18 and 95 years old and lived in 24 US regions. Material: PBMCs or T cells enriched from blood (not recorded which). This sequence joins TRBV5-4 and TRBJ2-1, with 12 bases fitting TRBD2. The clonotype was recovered from a woman aged 40 to 55 who had been exposed to COVID-19. CDR3 sequence (DNA): TGTGCCAGCAGCTTGACTAGCGGGGGGAATGAGCAGTTCTTC. Translated, it gives CASSLTSGGNEQFF. Filled out from reference TRBV5-4 and TRBJ2-1, the complete variable domain reads ETGVTQSPTHLIKTRGQQVTLRCSSQSGHNTVSWYQQALGQGPQFIFQYYREEENGRGNFPPRFSGLQFPNYSSELNVNALELDDSALYLCASSLTSGGNEQFFGPGTRLTVL.